Included here is one T cell receptor beta chain sequence, with context. This record comes from a study of cytomegalovirus exposure and HLA in healthy donors. The donors were part of the roughly 130-subject validation cohort, which stood apart from the roughly 700-subject first cohort. Trimming stripped 5 bases from V and 0 bases from J, with 14 bases between. The CDR3 totals 15 residues. Germline V gives CDR1 SGHRS, CDR2 YFSETQ. Repertoires were generated with immunoSEQ multiplex PCR, while TCRdb's copy carries only in-frame clones and drops some. The profile shows about 280,000 clones, 85% to 90% of them singletons.

The chain uses TRBV5-1 and TRBJ1-1, with no clear D. This TCR derives from a woman aged 18-29 years in good health and CMV-seronegative. Specimen: PBMCs. The CDR3 loop reads CASRIPGEVNTEAFF. The CDR3 nucleotides read TGCGCCAGCAGGATCCCGGGAGAGGTGAACACTGAAGCTTTCTTT. The whole variable domain, filled in from reference TRBV5-1 and TRBJ1-1, reads KAGVTQTPRYLIKTRGQQVTLSCSPISGHRSVSWYQQTPGQGLQFLFEYFSETQRNKGNFPGRFSGRQFSNSRSEMNVSTLELGDSALYLCASRIPGEVNTEAFFGQGTRLTVV.